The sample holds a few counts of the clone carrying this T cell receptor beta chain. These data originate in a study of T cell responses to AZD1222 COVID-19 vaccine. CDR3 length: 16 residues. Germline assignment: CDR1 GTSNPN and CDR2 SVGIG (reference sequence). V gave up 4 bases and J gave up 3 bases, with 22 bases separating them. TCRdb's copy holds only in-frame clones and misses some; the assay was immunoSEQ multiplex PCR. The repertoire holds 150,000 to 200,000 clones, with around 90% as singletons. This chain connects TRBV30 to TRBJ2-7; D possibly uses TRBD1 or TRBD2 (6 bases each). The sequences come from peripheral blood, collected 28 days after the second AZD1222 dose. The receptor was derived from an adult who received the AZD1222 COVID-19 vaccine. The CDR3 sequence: CAWTPEGGRLGYEQYF. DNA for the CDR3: TGTGCCTGGACTCCCGAGGGGGGCCGACTCGGCTACGAGCAGTACTTC.